A selection of T cell receptor beta chains follows, all from one sample in a study of blood T cell repertoires in COVID-19. Clones were sequenced by immunoSEQ multiplex PCR, and TCRdb holds only the in-frame ones, with some missing. Found here are 200,000 to 250,000 clones, roughly 80% of them singletons; the top ten hold 3.4%. Sequenced material: peripheral blood. The origin of the receptors is a young woman with acute or convalescent COVID-19. Both conserved end residues are part of each CDR3. A D gene is named only where the DNA matches it firmly. The size field is filled for only some rows; it gives once, few, many or a size class.

V	size	D	J	DNA	CDR3
TRBV5-1	-	TRBD2	TRBJ2-1	TGCGCCAGCAGCTTGACTTTGTCTAGCGGGAGCAATGAGCAGTTCTTC	CASSLTLSSGSNEQFF
TRBV5-4	-	TRBD2	TRBJ2-3	TGTGCCAGCAGCCGGATTGGGACTAGCGGGAAGGCAGATACGCAGTATTTT	CASSRIGTSGKADTQYF
TRBV7-2	-	-	TRBJ2-7	TGTGCCAGCAGCTCCAGAATCGACTACTACGAGCAGTACTTC	CASSSRIDYYEQYF
TRBV2	-	TRBD1	TRBJ2-5	TGTGCCAGCAGTGGCTCAGGGGGAGAGACCCAGTACTTC	CASSGSGGETQYF
TRBV18	-	-	TRBJ2-7	TGTGCCAGCTCACGGGGGGAGGAGCAGTACTTC	CASSRGEEQYF
TRBV19	-	TRBD2	TRBJ2-3	TGTGCCAGTAGTATAGCCCGGACTAGCGGGATGGGCACAGATACGCAGTATTTT	CASSIARTSGMGTDTQYF
TRBV10-3	-	-	TRBJ1-5	TGTGCCACGATGCGGGACTCAACCCCTACTCAGCCCCAGCATTTT	CATMRDSTPTQPQHF
TRBV29-1	-	-	TRBJ2-1	TGCAGCGTTGAGTGGTCCTACTCCTACAATGAGCAGTTCTTC	CSVEWSYSYNEQFF
TRBV19	-	TRBD1	TRBJ2-3	TGTGCCAGTAGTATCGGACAGGTTAGCACAGATACGCAGTATTTT	CASSIGQVSTDTQYF
TRBV19	-	TRBD2	TRBJ2-3	TGTGCCAGTAGTCGGACTAGCGCCACTAGCACAGATACGCAGTATTTT	CASSRTSATSTDTQYF
TRBV6-5	-	TRBD2	TRBJ2-2	TGTGCCAGCAGTAGGTCGGCGGGGGACACCGGGGAGCTGTTTTTT	CASSRSAGDTGELFF
TRBV7-2	-	-	TRBJ2-5	TGTGCCAGCAGCTTGGTGGGGGGAGGACGCGAGACCCAGTACTTC	CASSLVGGGRETQYF
TRBV27	-	-	TRBJ1-5	TGTGCCAGCAGTTACCAGGGGAGCAATCAGCCCCAGCATTTT	CASSYQGSNQPQHF
TRBV7-3	-	TRBD2	TRBJ2-3	TGTGCCAGCAGCTTACGCGGGAGTAGCACAGATACGCAGTATTTT	CASSLRGSSTDTQYF
TRBV18	-	TRBD1	TRBJ1-5	TGTGCCAGCTCCCCAAACCAGGGGGAGCCCCAGCATTTT	CASSPNQGEPQHF
TRBV4-3	-	TRBD2	TRBJ2-7	TGCGCCAGCAGCCAAGATCGAGCGGGACCCTACGAGCAGTACTTC	CASSQDRAGPYEQYF
TRBV11-2	-	-	TRBJ1-2	TGTGCCAGCAGCTTAGGCCCCGGCTATGGCTACACCTTC	CASSLGPGYGYTF
TRBV4-3	-	-	TRBJ1-1	TGCGCCAGCAGCCAAGATTTCCATGGTGACAGGCCGACTGAAGCTTTCTTT	CASSQDFHGDRPTEAFF
TRBV2	-	TRBD1	TRBJ1-5	TGTGCCAGCACCCGGACAGGGAATCAGCCCCAGCATTTT	CASTRTGNQPQHF
TRBV28	-	-	TRBJ1-6	TGTGCCAGCAGTTTATGGGGGGAGGTGGCACCCCTCCACTTT	CASSLWGEVAPLHF
TRBV12-3/TRBV12-4	-	-	TRBJ1-1	TGTGCCAGCAGTCGGGGGAGTACTGAAGCTTTCTTT	CASSRGSTEAFF
TRBV7-9	once	-	TRBJ2-5	TGTGCCAGCAGCTTAGGGGCCACCCAATCGGAGACCCAGTACTTC	CASSLGATQSETQYF
TRBV9	-	TRBD2	TRBJ2-1	TGTGCCAGCAGCTTTCGGACTAGCGGGCGCTCCTACAATGAGCAGTTCTTC	CASSFRTSGRSYNEQFF